This TCR beta chain originates from a study of T-cell reconstitution after alpha-beta-depleted transplantation in children. Per the germline V gene, CDR1 is SQVTM and CDR2 is ANQGSEA. V gave up 6 bases and J gave up 0 bases, with 18 bases separating them. This CDR3 has 15 residues. This clonotype was seen more than once but under ten times. Unique molecular identifiers were incorporated into the prepared TCRbeta library. Using its own MiXCR run on the PCR reads, TCRdb lists one record per CDR3 protein. The sample holds nearly 550,000 distinct CDR3 sequences, around 18% seen once. The sample in question was PBMCs from the stem cell graft donor, obtained from the stem cell graft. The clonotype comes from a human donor who donated a stem cell graft to a child with acute lymphoblastic leukemia. The V gene is TRBV29-1, the J gene TRBJ2-7; possibly TRBD2 for D (6 bases). This CDR3 reads CSVEGYPGRSYEQYF. The CDR3 DNA reads as TGCAGCGTGGAGGGGTATCCGGGCCGCTCCTACGAGCAGTACTTC.